This passage covers 7 T cell receptor beta chains from one sample sequenced in a study of OX40 agonist ivuxolimab in advanced cancers. This table comes from immunoSEQ multiplex PCR, and its TCRdb copy is limited to in-frame clones, with some not included. Here the sample spans approximately 83,000 clones, approximately 84% being singletons. The sample was CD4+ or CD8+ T cells sorted from blood, taken in a trial of the OX40 agonist ivuxolimab. These receptors originate from an adult with an advanced solid tumor such as melanoma, head and neck, liver or kidney cancer.

V usage is TRBV11-2 and J usage is TRBJ1-2; D gene unclear. The V gene's germline CDR1 is SGHAT and CDR2 FQNNGV. The CDR3 extends over 15 amino acids. V dropped 0 bases and J dropped 4 bases, with 12 bases sitting between them. Written as DNA, the CDR3 is TGTGCCAGCAGCTTAGACTCCTACCTGCCCTATGGCTACACCTTC. This sequence encodes CASSLDSYLPYGYTF.

The chain recombines TRBV7-3 with TRBJ2-3; 7 positions agree with TRBD2. This CDR3 comprises 15 residues. Germline-derived CDR1 and CDR2 are SGHTA and FQGTGA. V shed 2 bases, J shed 5 bases, and the junction held 7 bases outside the gene matches. The CDR3 DNA reads as TGTGCCAGCAGCTTAGGCCCGGGGGAGGGAGATACGCAGTATTTT. This codes for CASSLGPGEGDTQYF. The complete variable domain, with remaining parts taken from reference TRBV7-3 and TRBJ2-3, reads GAGVSQTPSNKVTEKGKYVELRCDPISGHTALYWYRQSLGQGPEFLIYFQGTGAADDSGLPNDRFFAVRPEGSVSTLKIQRTERGDSAVYLCASSLGPGEGDTQYFGPGTRLTVL.

In this sample, this clone turned up once. The gene calls are TRBV11-2 and TRBJ2-7; D not certain. V was shortened by 3 bases and J by 0 bases, with 6 bases between the two germline ends. CDR1 and CDR2 from the germline V gene are SGHAT and FQNNGV. The CDR3 length is 13 residues. The CDR3 DNA is TGTGCCAGCAGCTTGCAGCACTCCTACGAGCAGTACTTC. The encoded protein is CASSLQHSYEQYF.

This chain joins TRBV7-8 and TRBJ2-1; TRBD1 agrees at 7 bases. Unmatched junction bases numbered 15, after V lost 1 base and J lost 6 bases. The CDR3 totals 18 residues. Germline V lookup: CDR1 SGHVS, CDR2 FQNEAQ. The CDR3 DNA reads as TGTGCCAGCAGCTTAGGGGCGCGAGGCAGGGGGAACTCCAATGAGCAGTTCTTC. Translated: CASSLGARGRGNSNEQFF.

This clone was found a few times. The chain has TRBV10-3 and TRBJ1-2, with D perhaps TRBD1 (5 bases). The CDR3 length is 14 residues. Trimming left V 5 bases short and J 8 bases short, with 18 bases between. From germline, CDR1 is ENHRY and CDR2 SYGVKD. The CDR3 protein is CAISPQPQGMGYTF. CDR3 nucleotide sequence: TGTGCCATCAGTCCGCAACCGCAGGGTATGGGCTACACCTTC.

A few counts support this clone. The rearrangement joins TRBV11-1 to TRBJ1-2; D uncertain. This CDR3 spans 12 amino acids. V shed 4 bases and J shed 5 bases, with 8 bases lying between them. CDR1 SGHAT and CDR2 FQDESV come from the germline V gene (reference sequence). Here the CDR3 reads CASSSGPYGYTF. The CDR3 DNA sequence: TGTGCCAGCAGCTCAGGCCCTTATGGCTACACCTTC.

The chain has TRBV5-1 and TRBJ1-2; no firm D call. Deletions cut 3 bases from V and 7 bases from J, with 13 bases between. In germline, CDR1 is SGHRS, CDR2 YFSETQ. This CDR3 has 13 amino acids. The CDR3, as DNA: TGCGCCAGCAGCTGGATGTCGGGTGTTGGCTACACCTTC. Protein: CASSWMSGVGYTF.